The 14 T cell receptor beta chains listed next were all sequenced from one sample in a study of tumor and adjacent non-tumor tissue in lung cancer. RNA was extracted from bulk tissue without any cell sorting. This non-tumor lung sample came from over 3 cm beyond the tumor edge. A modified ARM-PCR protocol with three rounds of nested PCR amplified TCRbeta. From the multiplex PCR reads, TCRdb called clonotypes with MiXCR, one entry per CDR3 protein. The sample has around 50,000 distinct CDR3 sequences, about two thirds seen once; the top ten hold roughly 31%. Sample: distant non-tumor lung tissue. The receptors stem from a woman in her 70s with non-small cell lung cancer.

CDR3: CAISEGGRAFF. The CDR3, as DNA: TGTGCCATCAGTGAGGGCGGACGGGCCTTCTTT. The V call is TRBV10-3, the J call TRBJ1-1; no definite D call. There are 11 residues in the CDR3. Germline-derived CDR1 and CDR2 are ENHRY and SYGVKD. Trimming stripped 2 bases from V and 14 bases from J, with 12 bases between.

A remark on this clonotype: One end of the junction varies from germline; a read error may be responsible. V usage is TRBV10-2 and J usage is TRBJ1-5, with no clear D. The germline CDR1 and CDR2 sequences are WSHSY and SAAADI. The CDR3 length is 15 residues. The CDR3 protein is CVSSEIGSGNQSQHF. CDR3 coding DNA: TGCGTCAGCAGTGAGATCGGGAGTGGGAATCAGTCCCAGCATTTT.

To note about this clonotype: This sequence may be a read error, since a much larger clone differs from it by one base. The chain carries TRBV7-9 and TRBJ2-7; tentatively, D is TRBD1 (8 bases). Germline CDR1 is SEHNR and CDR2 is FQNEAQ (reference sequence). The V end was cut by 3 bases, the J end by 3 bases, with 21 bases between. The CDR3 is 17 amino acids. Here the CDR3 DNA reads TGTGCCAGCAGCTTTGGCGGGGGACAGGCGGTACTCTACGAGCAGTACTTC. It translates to CASSFGGGQAVLYEQYF.

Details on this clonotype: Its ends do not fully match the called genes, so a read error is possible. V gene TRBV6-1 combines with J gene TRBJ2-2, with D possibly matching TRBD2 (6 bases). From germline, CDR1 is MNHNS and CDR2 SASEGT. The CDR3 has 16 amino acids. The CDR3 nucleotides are TGTGCCAACAGTGGGCGAGGAGCGGTGGACACCGGGGGGCTGTTTTTT. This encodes CANSGRGAVDTGGLFF.

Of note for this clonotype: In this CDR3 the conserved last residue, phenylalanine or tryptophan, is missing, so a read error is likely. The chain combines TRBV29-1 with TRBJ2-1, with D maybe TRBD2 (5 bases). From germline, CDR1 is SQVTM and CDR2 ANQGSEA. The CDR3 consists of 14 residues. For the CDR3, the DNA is TGTAGCGTCGAGCCCGGTTTTACCTATAATGAGCAGTTCTAC. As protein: CSVEPGFTYNEQFY.

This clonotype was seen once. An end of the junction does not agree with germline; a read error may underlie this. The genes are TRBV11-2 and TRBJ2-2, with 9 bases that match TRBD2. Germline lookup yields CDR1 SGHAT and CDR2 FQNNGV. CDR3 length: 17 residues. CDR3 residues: CASSLPSGGRRTRELFF. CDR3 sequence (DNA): TGTGCCAGCAGCCTCCCGAGCGGGGGGCGGCGGACCAGGGAACTGTTTTTT.

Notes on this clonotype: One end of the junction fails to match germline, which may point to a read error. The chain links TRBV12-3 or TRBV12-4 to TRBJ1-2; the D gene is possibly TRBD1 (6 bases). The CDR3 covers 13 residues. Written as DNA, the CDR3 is TGTGCCAACAGTTCCGGACAGCGCTATGGTTACACCTTC. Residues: CANSSGQRYGYTF.

CDR3 loop: CASSYSPTNGSIYNEQFF. The CDR3, as DNA: TGTGCCAGCAGTTACTCCCCGACTAACGGGAGTATCTACAATGAGCAGTTCTTC. This chain uses TRBV6-5 with TRBJ2-1; the D gene is possibly TRBD2 (6 bases). CDR3 length equals 18 residues. Looked up from germline, CDR1 is MNHEY and CDR2 is SVGAGI. Trimming took off 0 bases at V and 3 bases at J, with 18 bases between the two ends.

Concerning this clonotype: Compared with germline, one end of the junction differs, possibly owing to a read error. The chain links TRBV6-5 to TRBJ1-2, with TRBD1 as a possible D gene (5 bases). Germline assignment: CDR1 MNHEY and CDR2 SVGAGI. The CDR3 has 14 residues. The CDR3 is CVSSIQGGKFGYTF. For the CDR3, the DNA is TGTGTCAGCAGTATCCAGGGTGGGAAGTTTGGCTACACCTTC.

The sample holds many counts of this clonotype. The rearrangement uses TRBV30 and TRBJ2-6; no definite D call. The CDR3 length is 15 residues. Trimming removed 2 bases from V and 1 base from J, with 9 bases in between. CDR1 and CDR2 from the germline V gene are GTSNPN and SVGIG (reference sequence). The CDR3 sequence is CAWSSTRSGANVLTF. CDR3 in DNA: TGTGCCTGGAGTTCTACAAGGTCTGGGGCCAACGTCCTGACTTTC.

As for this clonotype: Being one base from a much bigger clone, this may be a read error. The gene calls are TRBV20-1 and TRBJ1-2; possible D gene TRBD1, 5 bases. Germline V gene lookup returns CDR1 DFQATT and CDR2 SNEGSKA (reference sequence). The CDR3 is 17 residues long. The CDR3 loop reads CGATGPTISIANYGYTF. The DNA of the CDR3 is TGCGGTGCTACGGGACCGACCATTTCCATAGCTAACTATGGCTACACCTTC.

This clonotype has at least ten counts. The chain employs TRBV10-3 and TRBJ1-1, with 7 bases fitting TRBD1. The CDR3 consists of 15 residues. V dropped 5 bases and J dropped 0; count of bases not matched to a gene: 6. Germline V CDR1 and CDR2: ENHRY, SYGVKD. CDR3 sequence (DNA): TGTGCCATCAGTAGACAGGGACCTATGAACACTGAAGCTTTCTTT. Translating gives CAISRQGPMNTEAFF.

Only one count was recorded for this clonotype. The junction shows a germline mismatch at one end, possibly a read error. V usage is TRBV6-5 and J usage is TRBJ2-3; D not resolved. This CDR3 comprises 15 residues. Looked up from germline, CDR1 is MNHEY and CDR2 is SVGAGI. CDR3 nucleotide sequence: TGTGCTAGCAATTACTCCTTTATGCACACAGATACGCAGTATTTT. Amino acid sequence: CASNYSFMHTDTQYF.

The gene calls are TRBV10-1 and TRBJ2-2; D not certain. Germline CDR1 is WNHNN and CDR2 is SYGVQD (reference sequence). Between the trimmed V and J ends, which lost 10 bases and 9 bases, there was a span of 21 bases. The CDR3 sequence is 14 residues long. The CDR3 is CANSESTEARELFF. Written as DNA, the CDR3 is TGCGCCAATAGTGAGTCGACCGAGGCCCGGGAGCTGTTTTTT.